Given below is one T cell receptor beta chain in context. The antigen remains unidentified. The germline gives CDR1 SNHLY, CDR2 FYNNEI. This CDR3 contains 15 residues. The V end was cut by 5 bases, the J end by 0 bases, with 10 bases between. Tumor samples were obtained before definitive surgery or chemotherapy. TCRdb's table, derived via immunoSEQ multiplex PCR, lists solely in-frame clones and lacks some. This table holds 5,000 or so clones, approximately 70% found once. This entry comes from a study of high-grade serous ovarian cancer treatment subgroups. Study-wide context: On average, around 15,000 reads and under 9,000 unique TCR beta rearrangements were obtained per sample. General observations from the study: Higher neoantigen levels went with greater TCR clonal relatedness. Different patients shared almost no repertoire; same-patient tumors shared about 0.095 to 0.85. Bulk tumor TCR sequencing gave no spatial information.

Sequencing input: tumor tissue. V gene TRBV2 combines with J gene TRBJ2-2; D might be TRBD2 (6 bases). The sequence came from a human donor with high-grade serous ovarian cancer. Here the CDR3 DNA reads TGTGCCAGCAGTATATCTAGCGCGAACACCGGGGAGCTGTTTTTT. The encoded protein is CASSISSANTGELFF.